Listed below are T cell receptor beta chains from one sample, sequenced in a study of identical twins. Each CDR3 protein gets one entry after TCRdb re-called the 5' RACE reads with MiXCR. The sample yields 600,000 to 700,000 distinct CDR3 sequences, 21% seen once. This sample also appeared in a second study, on T cells expressing NK-cell markers.

Sequenced input: PBMCs. These TCRs come from a woman younger than 30 in good health. The CDR3 runs from the conserved cysteine through the conserved F or W. The D gene is left open where the match is weak. Clone size is shown for a subset of rows, as once, few, many or a class of expanded clone.

abundance: few
j_gene: TRBJ2-7
v_gene: TRBV2
d_gene: TRBD1
CDR3nt: TGTGCCAGCAGCCGGGACAGGGAATTTTTGCAGTACTTC
CDR3aa: CASSRDREFLQYF

abundance: few
j_gene: TRBJ2-1
v_gene: TRBV12-3/TRBV12-4
d_gene: -
CDR3nt: TGTGCCAGCAGTTCAACTAGATTCGAGCAGTTCTTC
CDR3aa: CASSSTRFEQFF

abundance: -
j_gene: TRBJ2-1
v_gene: TRBV15
d_gene: -
CDR3nt: TGTGCCACCAGCAGAGAATGGAACAATGAGCAGTTCTTC
CDR3aa: CATSREWNNEQFF

abundance: few
j_gene: TRBJ2-3
v_gene: TRBV13
d_gene: TRBD2
CDR3nt: TGTGCCAGCAGCTTAAAGCGGGGGGCCACAGATACGCAGTATTTT
CDR3aa: CASSLKRGATDTQYF

abundance: -
j_gene: TRBJ2-6
v_gene: TRBV12-3/TRBV12-4
d_gene: -
CDR3nt: TGTGCCAGCTCCCTCCGGGACCTCTATTATGTGCCTGGGGCCAACGTCCTGACTTTC
CDR3aa: CASSLRDLYYVPGANVLTF

abundance: many
j_gene: TRBJ2-5
v_gene: TRBV5-1
d_gene: TRBD2
CDR3nt: TGCGCCAGCAGCTTAATGCGGGGGCAAGAGACCCAGTACTTC
CDR3aa: CASSLMRGQETQYF

abundance: many
j_gene: TRBJ1-5
v_gene: TRBV12-3/TRBV12-4
d_gene: TRBD1
CDR3nt: TGTGCCAGCAGTTTAACGACAGGGTATAGCAATCAGCCCCAGCATTTT
CDR3aa: CASSLTTGYSNQPQHF

abundance: many
j_gene: TRBJ2-5
v_gene: TRBV5-1
d_gene: TRBD2
CDR3nt: TGCGCCAGCAGCCTGTTTAGCGGGGGAGAAGAGACCCAGTACTTC
CDR3aa: CASSLFSGGEETQYF

abundance: -
j_gene: TRBJ1-6
v_gene: TRBV5-5
d_gene: -
CDR3nt: TGTGCCAGCAGGCCAGGCGGGGGATCACCAATCAATTCACCCCTCCACTTT
CDR3aa: CASRPGGGSPINSPLHF

abundance: -
j_gene: TRBJ2-1
v_gene: TRBV7-9
d_gene: -
CDR3nt: TGTGCCAGCAGCTCCTCCGCGAAAACCAGCTCCTACAATGAGCAGTTCTTC
CDR3aa: CASSSSAKTSSYNEQFF

abundance: -
j_gene: TRBJ2-7
v_gene: TRBV20-1
d_gene: -
CDR3nt: TGCAGTGCTAGAGTTCACGGACTCTCCTACGAGCAGTACTTC
CDR3aa: CSARVHGLSYEQYF

abundance: few
j_gene: TRBJ2-2
v_gene: TRBV12-3/TRBV12-4
d_gene: -
CDR3nt: TGTGCCAGCAGGGGAGGCACCCCCACCGGGGAGCTGTTTTTT
CDR3aa: CASRGGTPTGELFF

abundance: -
j_gene: TRBJ2-7
v_gene: TRBV29-1
d_gene: -
CDR3nt: TGCAGCGTTGCAAGGAGTCCGTACGAGCAGTACTTC
CDR3aa: CSVARSPYEQYF

abundance: many
j_gene: TRBJ2-7
v_gene: TRBV27
d_gene: -
CDR3nt: TGTGCCAGCAGTTTTTATCCGGGAGTAGTGTATGAGCAGTACTTC
CDR3aa: CASSFYPGVVYEQYF

abundance: -
j_gene: TRBJ2-7
v_gene: TRBV3-1
d_gene: TRBD2
CDR3nt: TGTGCCAGCTGGCGAACTAGCGGCAGCTCCTACGAGCAGTACTTC
CDR3aa: CASWRTSGSSYEQYF